This T cell receptor beta chain derives from a study of cytomegalovirus exposure and HLA in healthy donors. V lost 6 bases and J 5 bases, leaving 10 bases between the germline ends. Germline loops: CDR1 MNHNS, CDR2 SASEGT. The CDR3 contains 13 residues. Study-level results: A few chains tied to CMV proved CMV antigen-specific in vitro.

The primer mix had 60 Vbeta and 13 Jbeta primers. Generated by immunoSEQ multiplex PCR, the TCRdb table keeps only in-frame clones and is missing some. The table lists roughly 150,000 clones, roughly 80% of them singletons. This clone showed up just once. No antigen is known for it. This receptor was taken from a middle-aged woman in good health and CMV-seropositive. V usage is TRBV6-1 and J usage is TRBJ1-4, with D unclear. Sequencing input: PBMCs. The CDR3 nucleotides read TGTGCCAGCAGCCAACAGTACAATGAAAAACTGTTTTTT. Its translation is CASSQQYNEKLFF.